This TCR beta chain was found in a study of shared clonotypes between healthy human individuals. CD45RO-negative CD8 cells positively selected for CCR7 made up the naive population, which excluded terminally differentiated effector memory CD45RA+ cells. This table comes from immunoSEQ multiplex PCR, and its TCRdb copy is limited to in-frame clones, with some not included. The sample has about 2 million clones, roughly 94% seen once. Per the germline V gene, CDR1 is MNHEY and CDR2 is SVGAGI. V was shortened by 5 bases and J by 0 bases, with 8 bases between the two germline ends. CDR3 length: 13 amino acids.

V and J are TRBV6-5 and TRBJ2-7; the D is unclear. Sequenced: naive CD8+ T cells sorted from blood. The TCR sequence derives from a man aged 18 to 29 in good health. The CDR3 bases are TGTGCCAGCAGTGAGACATACTCCTACGAGCAGTACTTC. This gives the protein CASSETYSYEQYF.